This T cell receptor (beta chain) was found in a study of shared clonotypes between healthy human individuals. Sequenced by immunoSEQ multiplex PCR; TCRdb stores in-frame clones only, minus some. The sample has more than 1.2 million clones, 98% seen once. For this clone: Its cognate antigen is unknown.

The CDR3 is made up of 18 amino acids. Germline loops: CDR1 SEHNR, CDR2 FQNEAQ (reference sequence). V gave up 2 bases and J gave up 0 bases, with 17 bases separating them. The study, taken as a whole, reports: The study found about 4.6% of naive CD4 clonotypes shared across four donors.

The source of this sequence is a man younger than 45 in good health. The V and J genes are TRBV7-9 and TRBJ1-3; tentative D call: TRBD1 (6 bases). Sequencing was done on a sample of naive CD4+ T cells sorted from blood. Subset noted: CD45RA+ positively selected. The CDR3 loop reads CASSLKVPDSYSGNTIYF. CDR3 in DNA: TGTGCCAGCAGCTTAAAGGTCCCGGACAGCTACTCTGGAAACACCATATATTTT. The full variable domain, its missing parts supplied by reference TRBV7-9 and TRBJ1-3, is DTGVSQNPRHKITKRGQNVTFRCDPISEHNRLYWYRQTLGQGPEFLTYFQNEAQLEKSRLLSDRFSAERPKGSFSTLEIQRTEQGDSAMYLCASSLKVPDSYSGNTIYFGEGSWLTVV.